The 3 T cell receptor beta chains presented below share a single source sample, sequenced in a study of T cell repertoires in cytomegalovirus infection. One entry per CDR3 protein results from TCRdb running MiXCR on the reads. Here the sample spans 100,000 or so distinct CDR3 sequences, 23% being singletons. Sequenced input: CD8+ T cells from PBMCs. These receptors originate from a human donor in good health (CMV status not recorded). Some clones in this sample may be carry-over from other donors' samples.

Ten or more counts support this clonotype. The chain combines TRBV7-9 with TRBJ2-3; TRBD1 matches 9 bases. J gave up 5 bases and V 6 bases, and 3 bases lay outside the gene matches. Looked up from germline, CDR1 is SEHNR and CDR2 is FQNEAQ (reference sequence). This CDR3 contains 13 residues. CDR3 amino acids: CASRGTGLDTQYF. The CDR3 DNA reads TGTGCCAGCAGGGGGACAGGGTTAGATACGCAGTATTTT.

This chain joins TRBV19 and TRBJ2-3, with D perhaps TRBD2 (6 bases). The V gene lost 7 bases and the J gene lost 6 bases, with 17 bases spanning the gap. From germline, CDR1 is LNHDA and CDR2 SQIVND (reference sequence). The CDR3 is made up of 14 amino acids. Written as DNA, the CDR3 is TGTGCCAGTACCTCAAACGGGGGATCCGATACGCAGTATTTT. This sequence encodes CASTSNGGSDTQYF.

CDR3 sequence (DNA): TGCAGCGTTGCGTCCCCCAAAAGAACGAACGGGGAGCTGTTTTTT. Translated: CSVASPKRTNGELFF. The V gene is TRBV29-1, the J gene TRBJ2-2; no reliable D call. The ends were cut back, 4 bases at V and 7 bases at J, with 19 bases in the middle. Per germline, CDR1 SQVTM and CDR2 ANQGSEA. The CDR3 loop spans 15 amino acids.